This TCR beta chain was obtained from a study of T cell repertoires in cytomegalovirus infection. Only a few counts were recorded for this clonotype. Its antigen is still unknown. Germline V gives CDR1 MGHRA, CDR2 YSYEKL. V lost 1 base and J lost 11, with 11 bases in between. This CDR3 is built from 12 residues. Via MiXCR, TCRdb re-called the reads, giving one row per CDR3 protein. Among about 480,000 distinct CDR3 sequences listed, around 35% were seen once. The gene calls are TRBV4-1 and TRBJ1-1; D gene uncertain. The sample in question was cultured PBMCs, obtained from culture after CMV antigen stimulation. This receptor was obtained from a human donor in good health (CMV status not recorded). Some clones in this sample may be carry-over from other donors' samples. The CDR3 nucleotides are TGCGCCAGCAGCCAAGGTTGGGGATGGGCTTTCTTT. Protein sequence: CASSQGWGWAFF.